This T cell receptor (beta chain) is drawn from a study of long-term antiretroviral therapy in people with HIV. Study results and limitations: In HIV, the repertoires covered a tighter span of CDR3 lengths than in controls. Once patients were on ART, diversity went higher but still fell short of transplant donor controls.

Points on this clone: Its cognate antigen is unknown.

With survey level as its setting, the immunoSEQ assay was v3.0. Each sample aimed for about 35,000-50,000 sequenced T-cell genomes. Sequencing used immunoSEQ multiplex PCR; TCRdb keeps in-frame clones, though not all of them. The table has roughly 20,000 clones, around three quarters seen once. From germline, CDR1 is SGHAT and CDR2 FQNNGV. This CDR3 spans 14 amino acids. Trimming removed 3 bases from V and 2 bases from J, with 11 bases in between. The TCR originated in a middle-aged woman with HIV. This sample comprised unsorted PBMCs, obtained 0.2 years after starting antiretroviral therapy. This chain connects TRBV11-2 to TRBJ2-7; D gene unclear. CDR3 amino acids: CASSLGSRPYEQYF. The CDR3 nucleotides are TGTGCCAGCAGCTTGGGAAGCCGCCCCTACGAGCAGTACTTC.